This is a list of T cell receptor beta chains from one sample in a study of control samples from healthy donors and cancer patients. Some clones are missing from TCRdb's copy, which holds only in-frame ones; the method was immunoSEQ multiplex PCR. The profile shows fewer than 200,000 clones, more than 80% of them singletons. Sample: blood. The receptor set was obtained from a man aged 30 to 45 in good health. Each CDR3 is given with its conserved first and last residue. The order of the fields is J gene, V gene, CDR3 protein.

j_gene: TRBJ1-1
v_gene: TRBV28
CDR3aa: CASSTHTEAFF

j_gene: TRBJ2-7
v_gene: TRBV3-1/TRBV3-2
CDR3aa: CASSMRVTEQYF

j_gene: TRBJ2-5
v_gene: TRBV7-2
CDR3aa: CASSLSGQETQYF

j_gene: TRBJ2-2
v_gene: TRBV5-1
CDR3aa: CASSPLLAENTGELFF

j_gene: TRBJ1-2
v_gene: TRBV12-3/TRBV12-4
CDR3aa: CASRYGQYYGYTF

j_gene: TRBJ2-2
v_gene: TRBV4-2
CDR3aa: CASSLSGTANTGELFF

j_gene: TRBJ1-1
v_gene: TRBV14
CDR3aa: CASSQVDRGYTEAFF

j_gene: TRBJ1-3
v_gene: TRBV27
CDR3aa: CASSRASGNTIYF

j_gene: TRBJ1-2
v_gene: TRBV2
CDR3aa: CASTITGTGGGYTF

j_gene: TRBJ1-1
v_gene: TRBV2
CDR3aa: CASSEVRVGDTEAFF

j_gene: TRBJ2-5
v_gene: TRBV18
CDR3aa: CASSPQETQYF

j_gene: TRBJ1-2
v_gene: TRBV6-5
CDR3aa: CASSNGGSQYGYTF

j_gene: TRBJ1-2
v_gene: TRBV7-9
CDR3aa: CASSHTGPNYGYTF

j_gene: TRBJ1-5
v_gene: TRBV3-1/TRBV3-2
CDR3aa: CASSHGQGNQPQHF

j_gene: TRBJ2-1
v_gene: TRBV2
CDR3aa: CASVQDHVYNEQFF

j_gene: TRBJ2-1
v_gene: TRBV28
CDR3aa: CASHERAEYNEQFF

j_gene: TRBJ1-4
v_gene: TRBV30
CDR3aa: CAWNAGDRDNEKLFF

j_gene: TRBJ2-2
v_gene: TRBV5-1
CDR3aa: CASSLDVGKNTGELFF

j_gene: TRBJ1-1
v_gene: TRBV6-1
CDR3aa: CASSEAGLGRGDTEAFF

j_gene: TRBJ2-2
v_gene: TRBV12-5
CDR3aa: CASGLGGNTGELFF

j_gene: TRBJ1-1
v_gene: TRBV6-6
CDR3aa: CASNRVNTEAFF

j_gene: TRBJ1-1
v_gene: TRBV19
CDR3aa: CASSPGFWGTEAFF

j_gene: TRBJ1-1
v_gene: TRBV5-1
CDR3aa: CASSFIGGNTEAFF

j_gene: TRBJ2-1
v_gene: TRBV6-4
CDR3aa: CASSAGGGREQFF

j_gene: TRBJ1-6
v_gene: TRBV27
CDR3aa: CASSPVAYNSPLHF

j_gene: TRBJ2-7
v_gene: TRBV30
CDR3aa: CAWSGLAYEQYF

j_gene: TRBJ1-5
v_gene: TRBV19
CDR3aa: CASSISSGQVVYSNQPQHF

j_gene: TRBJ1-4
v_gene: TRBV7-9
CDR3aa: CASSLVDEKLFF

j_gene: TRBJ2-3
v_gene: TRBV7-3
CDR3aa: CASSLTGSGTDTQYF

j_gene: TRBJ1-2
v_gene: TRBV2
CDR3aa: CAGRDYGYTF

j_gene: TRBJ2-7
v_gene: TRBV5-1
CDR3aa: CASSLAGEGDEQYF

j_gene: TRBJ1-1
v_gene: TRBV11-2
CDR3aa: CASSLSYKAVFF

j_gene: TRBJ1-2
v_gene: TRBV6-5
CDR3aa: CASSYYAREKNYGYTF

j_gene: TRBJ1-5
v_gene: TRBV6-6
CDR3aa: CASNPGAGYDQPQHF

j_gene: TRBJ2-7
v_gene: TRBV12-3/TRBV12-4
CDR3aa: CASSLGGLRGQYF

j_gene: TRBJ1-6
v_gene: TRBV5-4
CDR3aa: CASSPDGVPNSPLHF

j_gene: TRBJ1-1
v_gene: TRBV15
CDR3aa: CATSRDQSVNTEAFF

j_gene: TRBJ1-5
v_gene: TRBV6-6
CDR3aa: CASSPSSNQPQHF

j_gene: TRBJ2-7
v_gene: TRBV5-1
CDR3aa: CASSPRRGDEQYF

j_gene: TRBJ1-4
v_gene: TRBV27
CDR3aa: CASSYRSGKLFF

j_gene: TRBJ2-3
v_gene: TRBV20-1
CDR3aa: CSAREFDTQYF

j_gene: TRBJ1-2
v_gene: TRBV4-1
CDR3aa: CASSQEPGHPDPNYGYTF

j_gene: TRBJ2-5
v_gene: TRBV27
CDR3aa: CALDRIQETQYF

j_gene: TRBJ1-6
v_gene: TRBV27
CDR3aa: CASSSGQTYNSPLHF

j_gene: TRBJ1-1
v_gene: TRBV7-9
CDR3aa: CASRGGHDTEAFF

j_gene: TRBJ2-5
v_gene: TRBV7-7
CDR3aa: CASSRSPDRGRATQYF

j_gene: TRBJ2-7
v_gene: TRBV4-3
CDR3aa: CASSQDRNPPYEQYF

j_gene: TRBJ2-3
v_gene: TRBV24-1
CDR3aa: CATSDIQGYTQYF

j_gene: TRBJ1-1
v_gene: TRBV2
CDR3aa: CASSEIGKGTEAFF

j_gene: TRBJ2-7
v_gene: TRBV5-4
CDR3aa: CASSSRGNYEQYF

j_gene: TRBJ2-3
v_gene: TRBV2
CDR3aa: CASRGTGLSTDTQYF

j_gene: TRBJ2-1
v_gene: TRBV6-5
CDR3aa: CASSYLGTGLNEQFF

j_gene: TRBJ1-4
v_gene: TRBV7-9
CDR3aa: CASSLAGTATNEKLFF